The 28 T cell receptor beta chains listed next were all sequenced from one sample in a study of identical twins. From the 5' RACE reads, TCRdb called clonotypes with MiXCR, one entry per CDR3 protein. The sample holds around 1.7 million distinct CDR3 sequences; less than 40% are singletons and the top ten take less than 0.35%. The sequenced sample was cord blood. Source of these receptors: a newborn girl in good health.

The chain couples TRBV20-1 to TRBJ2-3, with 7 bases that match TRBD2. The V gene end was trimmed by 2 bases and the J gene end by 4 bases; junction bases not matched to a gene: 9. The CDR3 covers 15 residues. The germline V gene has CDR1 DFQATT and CDR2 SNEGSKA (reference sequence). For the CDR3, the DNA is TGCAGTGCTAGACCCCGCCGACTAGCAGCAGATACGCAGTATTTT. Translation: CSARPRRLAADTQYF.

This clonotype was detected only a few times. V usage is TRBV5-5 and J usage is TRBJ2-3; the D is unclear. The CDR3 is made up of 16 amino acids. Germline-derived CDR1 and CDR2 are SGHKS and YYEKEE (reference sequence). Trimming shortened V by 0 bases and J by 0 bases, and 11 bases separated the two germline ends. The CDR3 DNA reads TGTGCCAGCAGCTTGGGTTGGCTATCTAGCACAGATACGCAGTATTTT. This gives the protein CASSLGWLSSTDTQYF.

This chain joins TRBV7-9 and TRBJ2-7; D is possibly TRBD2 (6 bases). V lost 4 bases and J 2 bases, leaving 15 bases between the germline ends. Germline assignment: CDR1 SEHNR and CDR2 FQNEAQ (reference sequence). The CDR3 loop spans 15 amino acids. The CDR3 sequence is CASSSVGGGTYEQYF. The CDR3 region has the DNA TGTGCCAGCAGCTCCGTAGGAGGCGGGACCTACGAGCAGTACTTC.

This clonotype was detected only a few times. The J gene is TRBJ2-3, the V gene TRBV10-2, with 13 bases identical to TRBD2. The CDR3 loop spans 15 amino acids. CDR1 and CDR2 (germline): WSHSY, SAAADI. The V gene end was trimmed by 6 bases and the J gene end by 2 bases; junction bases not matched to a gene: 2. CDR3 coding DNA: TGCGCCAGCAGAACTAGCGGGGGGGACACAGATACGCAGTATTTT. Its protein is CASRTSGGDTDTQYF.

V usage is TRBV7-2 and J usage is TRBJ1-2, with D unclear. This CDR3 region has 15 residues. V was clipped by 4 bases and J by 2 bases, with 14 bases between them. Germline loops: CDR1 SGHTA, CDR2 FQGNSA. CDR3 loop: CASSSSWSSNYGYTF. In DNA, the CDR3 is TGTGCCAGCAGCTCTTCCTGGTCCTCCAACTATGGCTACACCTTC.

The chain combines TRBV11-2 with TRBJ2-7, with TRBD1 as a possible D gene (6 bases). This CDR3 region has 15 residues. V lost 5 bases, J lost 4 bases, and 18 bases lay in between. Per germline, CDR1 SGHAT and CDR2 FQNNGV. CDR3: CASSLRTAPEYEQYF. CDR3 sequence (DNA): TGTGCCAGCAGCCTACGGACAGCGCCTGAATACGAGCAGTACTTC.

The sample holds a few counts of this clonotype. V is TRBV20-1 and J is TRBJ2-7, with D possibly being TRBD1 (6 bases). The V gene lost 3 bases and the J gene lost 6 bases, with 15 bases spanning the gap. The germline CDR1 and CDR2 sequences are DFQATT and SNEGSKA (reference sequence). The CDR3 totals 13 residues. CDR3 nucleotide sequence: TGCAGTGCTAGCCACCCTACAGGGTCCGAGCAGTACTTC. It specifies CSASHPTGSEQYF.

This clonotype has just a few counts. V and J are TRBV20-1 and TRBJ2-7, with 8 positions matching TRBD2. The V gene's germline CDR1 is DFQATT and CDR2 SNEGSKA (reference sequence). This CDR3 is 12 amino acids long. Germline trimming cut 4 bases from V and 3 bases from J; bases unmatched to any gene: 2. CDR3 DNA sequence: TGCAGTGCTAAGGGACTAGTCTACGAGCAGTACTTC. Encoded protein: CSAKGLVYEQYF.

The chain combines TRBV27 with TRBJ1-4; weak D call: TRBD1 (5 bases). Trimming removed 5 bases at V and 3 bases at J, with 16 bases between. The CDR3 has 16 amino acids. The germline gives CDR1 MNHEY, CDR2 SMNVEV (reference sequence). The CDR3 DNA sequence: TGTGCCAGCAGTACAATGGAGGGGATATCTAATGAAAAACTGTTTTTT. Amino acid sequence: CASSTMEGISNEKLFF.

A few counts support this clonotype. The CDR3 spells CASSFSDRPNTEAFF. Here the CDR3 DNA reads TGTGCCAGCAGTTTCTCAGACAGGCCCAACACTGAAGCTTTCTTT. The rearrangement joins TRBV12-3 or TRBV12-4 to TRBJ1-1, with D possibly matching TRBD1 (6 bases). This CDR3 is 15 amino acids long. V was clipped by 3 bases and J by 2 bases, with 13 bases between them.

The chain links TRBV24-1 to TRBJ2-3; possibly TRBD1 for D (5 bases). In germline, CDR1 is KGHDR, CDR2 SFDVKD. CDR3 length: 12 residues. V was clipped by 5 bases and J by 7 bases, with 9 bases between them. The CDR3 coding sequence is TGTGCCACCAGTGTCCAGGGTTATACGCAGTATTTT. Translating gives CATSVQGYTQYF.

V is TRBV20-1 and J is TRBJ1-1; 7 nucleotides align to TRBD1. V gave up 1 base and J gave up 0 bases; unmatched junction bases: 5. The CDR3 contains 15 residues. Germline assignment: CDR1 DFQATT and CDR2 SNEGSKA (reference sequence). The DNA of the CDR3 is TGCAGTGCTAGAGGACAGGGTGGGTTGAACACTGAAGCTTTCTTT. This gives the protein CSARGQGGLNTEAFF.

This chain joins TRBV24-1 and TRBJ2-7; 9 bases fit TRBD1. J gave up 7 bases and V 6 bases, and 9 bases lay outside the gene matches. The germline CDR1 and CDR2 sequences are KGHDR and SFDVKD. The CDR3 spans 14 residues. This CDR3 reads CATSRQGGNNEQYF. In DNA form, the CDR3 reads TGTGCCACCAGTAGACAGGGGGGAAACAATGAGCAGTACTTC.

This clonotype came up many times. Here the CDR3 reads CASSLLIGMDTQYF. CDR3 DNA sequence: TGTGCCAGCAGTTTACTAATCGGGATGGATACGCAGTATTTT. The chain uses TRBV12-3 or TRBV12-4 and TRBJ2-3, with a tentative D call TRBD2 (5 bases). V shed 2 bases and J shed 6 bases, with 12 bases lying between them. The CDR3 has 14 residues.

The V call is TRBV2, the J call TRBJ2-7, with TRBD2 identical over 8 bases. TRBJ2-5 matches the DNA end more closely, so the J call is doubtful. The CDR3 has 12 residues. From germline, CDR1 is SNHLY and CDR2 FYNNEI. The chain's CDR3 is CARISGVETQYF. For the CDR3, the DNA is TGTGCCAGGATTAGCGGGGTTGAGACCCAGTACTTC.

The chain joins TRBV14 to TRBJ1-2, with D possibly TRBD1 on 5 matching bases. Germline-derived CDR1 and CDR2 are SGHDN and FVKESK. The CDR3 is 14 amino acids. V lost 6 bases and J lost 4, with 15 bases in between. This chain's CDR3 is CASRKLGGSYGYTF. CDR3 DNA sequence: TGTGCCAGCAGAAAACTGGGGGGAAGCTATGGCTACACCTTC.

CDR3 in DNA: TGTGCCAGCAGCTCGGTCGGAGGGACGACCTACGAGCAGTACTTC. It yields the protein CASSSVGGTTYEQYF. The chain combines TRBV5-5 with TRBJ2-7, with TRBD2 as a possible D gene (6 bases). The CDR3 is 15 residues long. Germline values: CDR1 SGHKS, CDR2 YYEKEE (reference sequence). V lost 3 bases and J 2 bases, leaving 15 bases between the germline ends.

The chain combines TRBV27 with TRBJ1-2; the match to TRBD1 covers 7 bases. CDR1 MNHEY and CDR2 SMNVEV come from the germline V gene (reference sequence). The ends lost 0 bases at V and 8 bases at J; junction bases unmatched: 18. This CDR3 comprises 18 residues. In DNA, the CDR3 is TGTGCCAGCAGTTTATCGAGGGGGACAGCGACTTCGAAAAGGGGCTACACCTTC. Translation gives CASSLSRGTATSKRGYTF.

This chain links TRBV4-2 with TRBJ2-7; the D is unclear. Matching the DNA end better, TRBJ2-5 makes the J call doubtful. CDR3 length: 14 residues. Per the germline V gene, CDR1 is LGHNA and CDR2 is YNFKEQ. The DNA of the CDR3 is TGTGCCAGCAGCCAAGGGGTTTTAGTGGAGACCCAGTACTTC. It is translated as CASSQGVLVETQYF.

The chain combines TRBV12-3 or TRBV12-4 with TRBJ2-3, with D perhaps matching TRBD1 (6 bases). V lost 6 bases, J lost 7 bases, and 17 bases lay in between. This CDR3 has 14 amino acids. The CDR3 DNA sequence: TGTGCCAGCAGGCGCAGGGTGGGGGCAAATACGCAGTATTTT. It is translated as CASRRRVGANTQYF.

The V gene is TRBV3-1, the J gene TRBJ2-6; D perhaps matches TRBD2 (5 bases). CDR1 LGHDT and CDR2 YNNKEL come from the germline V gene (reference sequence). The V and J ends lost 0 bases and 2 bases respectively, with 8 bases between them. The CDR3 loop spans 16 amino acids. This CDR3 reads CASSQDLRAGANVLTF. The CDR3 nucleotides are TGTGCCAGCAGCCAAGATTTGAGGGCTGGGGCCAACGTCCTGACTTTC.

This clonotype was counted many times. The chain employs TRBV2 and TRBJ2-4; no reliable D call. From germline, CDR1 is SNHLY and CDR2 FYNNEI. Trimming cost V 6 bases and J 3 bases, with 6 bases left between them. The CDR3 has 12 residues. CDR3 residues: CASRRLKNIQYF. The CDR3 DNA is TGTGCCAGCAGACGCCTCAAAAACATTCAGTACTTC.

The table lists this clonotype with many counts. V and J are TRBV6-6 and TRBJ2-5; possibly TRBD2 for D (6 bases). This CDR3 spans 15 amino acids. Germline-derived CDR1 and CDR2 are MNHNY and SVGAGI (reference sequence). Trimming removed 6 bases at V and 4 bases at J, with 18 bases between. This chain's CDR3 is CASRPLLTSVETQYF. CDR3 nucleotide sequence: TGTGCCAGCAGACCTCTATTGACTAGTGTAGAGACCCAGTACTTC.

This clonotype was counted a few times. The rearrangement uses TRBV5-1 and TRBJ2-7; 8 nucleotides line up with TRBD2. V lost 4 bases and J lost 4; bases outside the gene matches: 13. CDR1 and CDR2 from the germline V gene are SGHRS and YFSETQ. The CDR3 sequence is 16 residues long. CDR3 DNA: TGCGCCAGCAGCCCTATTAGCGGGAAGAGTAGATACGAGCAGTACTTC. The encoded protein is CASSPISGKSRYEQYF. The variable domain in full, with the rest retrieved from reference TRBV5-1 and TRBJ2-7, is KAGVTQTPRYLIKTRGQQVTLSCSPISGHRSVSWYQQTPGQGLQFLFEYFSETQRNKGNFPGRFSGRQFSNSRSEMNVSTLELGDSALYLCASSPISGKSRYEQYFGPGTRLTVT.

V gene TRBV10-2 combines with J gene TRBJ2-3; the D is unclear. Trimming cost V 6 bases and J 2 bases, with 12 bases left between them. Germline CDR1 is WSHSY and CDR2 is SAAADI. The CDR3 is 14 residues long. CDR3 in amino acids: CASRHKTFTDTQYF. CDR3 coding DNA: TGCGCCAGCAGACACAAGACATTCACAGATACGCAGTATTTT.

CDR3 sequence reads: CASSLYGLAGTYEQYF. CDR3 bases: TGCGCCAGCAGCCTTTACGGACTAGCGGGAACCTACGAGCAGTACTTC. J is TRBJ2-7 and V is TRBV5-1; 12 bases align to TRBD2. The germline gives CDR1 SGHRS, CDR2 YFSETQ. The CDR3 has 16 amino acids. V lost 4 bases and J lost 2; bases outside the gene matches: 7.

The chain recombines TRBV5-1 with TRBJ2-3, with TRBD2 matching 15 bases. V dropped 2 bases and J dropped 2; count of bases not matched to a gene: 6. Germline V CDR1 and CDR2: SGHRS, YFSETQ. The CDR3 is 18 residues long. CDR3 nucleotide sequence: TGCGCCAGCAGCTTCGGGGGACTAGCGGGAGGCCACACAGATACGCAGTATTTT. It is translated as CASSFGGLAGGHTDTQYF.

This chain links TRBV21-1 with TRBJ2-2. TRBV21-1 is recorded as a pseudogene. The CDR3 has 15 amino acids. The CDR3 nucleotides read TGTGCCAGCAGCAAAGGAATATGGGGCACCGGGGAGCTGTTTTTT. It codes for CASSKGIWGTGELFF.